This T cell receptor (beta chain) was documented in a study of CD8+ T cells in alopecia areata. Across the whole study: The study gave treated patients oral tofacitinib at 5 to 10 mg twice daily. Study outcomes and limitations: TCRs were shared less clearly across patients than in mice, possibly for HLA-related reasons. With just one nonresponder, it is still uncertain whether baseline CD8+ expansion relates to response.

This clone has just a few counts. The antigen is undetermined. With 4 bases removed from V and 7 bases from J, the gap between germline ends came to 25 bases. The germline gives CDR1 SGHVS, CDR2 FNYEAQ. CDR3 length equals 17 residues. Sequencing templates came from extracted RNA that was reverse transcribed into cDNA. Here immunoSEQ multiplex PCR was the method, and the copy in TCRdb shows in-frame clones only, minus some. The repertoire holds 95,000 to 150,000 clones, with about half as singletons. This sample's treatment: oral pan-JAK inhibitor, 5-10 mg twice daily. Starting from PBMCs, sorting isolated CD4+ and CD8+ T cells.

Sequenced here: CD4+ T cells sorted from blood, sampled at week 4, from a patient treated with tofacitinib. The origin of this receptor is a human donor with alopecia areata. This chain uses TRBV7-6 with TRBJ1-2; D perhaps matches TRBD1 (5 bases). CDR3 coding DNA: TGTGCCAGCAGCTCGGCCCACGAAAGGGGACCGCTATTTGGCTACACCTTC. It is translated as CASSSAHERGPLFGYTF.